The rows below give T cell receptor beta chains drawn from one sample of a study of T cells after yellow fever vaccination. Each CDR3 protein is one row after TCRdb ran MiXCR on the 5' RACE reads. The repertoire holds about 340,000 distinct CDR3 sequences, with approximately 3.9% as singletons. The sample consisted of PBMCs, taken 5 days after the yellow fever booster vaccination. These receptors originate from a man in his late teens or twenties who received the YFV17D yellow fever vaccine. The CDR3 runs from the conserved cysteine through the conserved F or W. D genes are given only for firm matches. Some rows mark clone size as missing; the rest say once, few, many or name a class of expanded clone.

V gene,CDR3 length,clone size,D gene,J gene,CDR3 DNA,CDR3 protein
TRBV7-2,14,.,.,TRBJ1-5,TGTGCCAGCAGTCCTCAGGGACCGTATCAGCCCCAGCATTTT,CASSPQGPYQPQHF
TRBV5-1,17,many,TRBD2,TRBJ2-3,TGCGCCAGCAGCTTGGCCTCAGGCGGGGGGCGGACAGATACGCAGTATTTT,CASSLASGGGRTDTQYF
TRBV20-1,18,many,TRBD2,TRBJ2-4,TGCAGTGCTAGATCTTTGCTCTTTCGGGGGGAGGAAAAAAACATTCAGTACTTC,CSARSLLFRGEEKNIQYF
TRBV2,12,many,TRBD1,TRBJ2-1,TGTGCCATCGTTGTACAGGGGGGTCTCAAGTTCTTC,CAIVVQGGLKFF
TRBV20-1,13,few,TRBD1,TRBJ2-7,TGCAGTGCTAGACGGGACAGGGACTACGAGCAGTACTTC,CSARRDRDYEQYF
TRBV12-3/TRBV12-4,13,.,.,TRBJ2-1,TGTGCCAGCAGGAACATCATTTACAATGAGCAGTTCTTC,CASRNIIYNEQFF
TRBV5-1,12,few,.,TRBJ1-2,TGCGCCAGCAGCTTGGAAAAGGGGGGCTACACCTTC,CASSLEKGGYTF
TRBV2,14,few,.,TRBJ2-2,TGTGCCAGCAGCGATTACAGGAACACCGGGGAGCTGTTTTTT,CASSDYRNTGELFF
TRBV20-1,14,few,.,TRBJ1-6,TGCAGTGCCACTGGGGGGGGCCGGGATTCACCCCTCCACTTT,CSATGGGRDSPLHF
TRBV12-3/TRBV12-4,15,.,.,TRBJ1-5,TGTGCCAGCAGTTTGCGAGGGGGAAGAAATCAGCCCCAGCATTTT,CASSLRGGRNQPQHF
TRBV7-9,15,many,.,TRBJ2-7,TGTGCCAGCAGCTTACTGGGGGAAGGCCCCTACGAGCAGTACTTC,CASSLLGEGPYEQYF
TRBV6-5,16,few,TRBD2,TRBJ2-3,TGTGCCAGCAGTTACGAGACTAGCGGGGGCACAGATACGCAGTATTTT,CASSYETSGGTDTQYF
TRBV5-1,14,few,.,TRBJ2-5,TGCGCCAGCAGCCAGGGGGGCCCACAAGAGACCCAGTACTTC,CASSQGGPQETQYF
TRBV5-6,12,few,.,TRBJ1-2,TGTGCCAGCACCGTCGACATTCGGGGCTACACCTTC,CASTVDIRGYTF
TRBV9,11,.,.,TRBJ2-7,TGTGCCAGCAGCGTAGGGCCTGAGCAGTACTTC,CASSVGPEQYF
TRBV3-1,13,.,.,TRBJ2-5,TGTGCCAGCTGGAACGGGTACCAAGAGACCCAGTACTTC,CASWNGYQETQYF
TRBV6-2/TRBV6-3,11,many,.,TRBJ2-2,TGTGCCAGCGGGAACACCGGGGAGCTGTTTTTT,CASGNTGELFF
TRBV6-5,13,few,.,TRBJ1-5,TGTGCCAGCAGTTACGCGGGTACTCAGCCCCAGCATTTT,CASSYAGTQPQHF